Shown below are 24 T cell receptor beta chains from a single sample sequenced in a study of cytomegalovirus exposure and HLA in healthy donors. The PCR had 60 Vbeta and 13 Jbeta primers. Generated by immunoSEQ multiplex PCR, the TCRdb table keeps only in-frame clones and is missing some. Among 120,000 to 150,000 clones listed, around 78% were seen once. The sample was PBMCs. These receptors came from a man aged 40-49 years in good health and CMV-seropositive.

The J gene is TRBJ1-1, the V gene TRBV7-9; 7 positions agree with TRBD1. The germline CDR1 and CDR2 sequences are SEHNR and FQNEAQ (reference sequence). The CDR3 runs 16 residues. V shed 4 bases and J 6 bases; nucleotides not matched to a gene: 14. CDR3 amino acids: CASSSFAGTVSSEAFF. The DNA of the CDR3 is TGTGCCAGCAGCTCCTTTGCCGGGACAGTGTCGTCTGAAGCTTTCTTT.

This chain links TRBV27 with TRBJ1-2, with D perhaps matching TRBD1 (5 bases). This CDR3 has 14 residues. Germline V gene lookup returns CDR1 MNHEY and CDR2 SMNVEV (reference sequence). V lost 5 bases to trimming and J lost 4 bases, with 14 bases between them. CDR3 sequence: CASSVQQGGYGYTF. The CDR3 nucleotides are TGTGCCAGCAGTGTACAGCAGGGAGGCTATGGCTACACCTTC.

This chain links TRBV5-4 with TRBJ2-5, with D possibly being TRBD1 (5 bases). V shed 0 bases and J shed 6 bases, with 15 bases lying between them. Germline CDR1 SGHNT, CDR2 YYREEE (reference sequence). CDR3 size: 15 residues. The chain's CDR3 is CASSLELVSGKTQYF. DNA for the CDR3: TGTGCCAGCAGCTTGGAGCTTGTTTCAGGGAAGACCCAGTACTTC.

The V gene is TRBV5-1, the J gene TRBJ1-3, with a tentative D call TRBD1 (6 bases). Trimming took off 0 bases at V and 1 base at J, with 11 bases between the two ends. CDR1 and CDR2 (germline): SGHRS, YFSETQ. This CDR3 contains 16 residues. The CDR3 DNA reads as TGCGCCAGCAGCTTGGCAGGGGATCTTTCTGGAAACACCATATATTTT. It encodes CASSLAGDLSGNTIYF. Drawing the rest from reference TRBV5-1 and TRBJ1-3, the complete variable domain is KAGVTQTPRYLIKTRGQQVTLSCSPISGHRSVSWYQQTPGQGLQFLFEYFSETQRNKGNFPGRFSGRQFSNSRSEMNVSTLELGDSALYLCASSLAGDLSGNTIYFGEGSWLTVV.

This sequence joins TRBV28 and TRBJ2-7, with TRBD1 matching over 7 bases. Germline V gives CDR1 MDHEN, CDR2 SYDVKM. V lost 7 bases to trimming and J lost 0 bases; unmatched junction nucleotides: 9. This CDR3 spans 15 amino acids. CDR3 sequence: CASIPGQRHSYEQYF. Here the CDR3 DNA reads TGTGCCAGCATCCCGGGACAGCGTCACTCCTACGAGCAGTACTTC.

V gene TRBV6-1 combines with J gene TRBJ2-7; 8 bases fit TRBD1. Germline lookup yields CDR1 MNHNS and CDR2 SASEGT. The CDR3 is made up of 16 amino acids. Trimming took 0 bases from V and 3 from J; bases not matched to a gene: 7. CDR3 sequence: CASSEANRGVLYEQYF. The CDR3, as DNA: TGTGCCAGCAGTGAAGCTAACAGGGGGGTTCTCTACGAGCAGTACTTC.

This clone has a single count. The chain couples TRBV27 to TRBJ1-5; the D gene is possibly TRBD1 (6 bases). V lost 3 bases and J 8 bases, leaving 14 bases between the germline ends. Germline CDR1 reads MNHEY; CDR2 reads SMNVEV (reference sequence). The CDR3 contains 14 residues. CDR3 in amino acids: CASSFSGGREPQHF. The CDR3 nucleotides read TGTGCCAGCAGTTTTTCTGGGGGCAGGGAGCCCCAGCATTTT.

DNA for the CDR3: TGTGCCAGTAGTATTGTAGGGGCGGGATCCCATCAGCCCCAGCATTTT. Its protein is CASSIVGAGSHQPQHF. The chain combines TRBV19 with TRBJ1-5, with D maybe TRBD1 (5 bases). Germline CDR1 LNHDA, CDR2 SQIVND (reference sequence). This CDR3 has 16 amino acids. Deletions cut 3 bases from V and 5 bases from J, with 17 bases between.

The CDR3 protein is CASSQASGGEEKLFF. The CDR3 DNA reads TGTGCCAGCAGCCAAGCCTCTGGGGGCGAGGAAAAACTGTTTTTT. The genes are TRBV4-2 and TRBJ1-4; possibly TRBD1 for D (6 bases). This CDR3 spans 15 amino acids. V gave up 1 base and J gave up 8 bases, with 14 bases separating them. CDR1 and CDR2 from the germline V gene are LGHNA and YNFKEQ.

V usage is TRBV25-1 and J usage is TRBJ2-2; weak D call: TRBD2 (6 bases). Trimming left V 3 bases short and J 2 bases short, with 7 bases between. Germline assignment: CDR1 MGHDK and CDR2 SYGVNS. The length of the CDR3 is 14 residues. CDR3 coding DNA: TGTGCCAGCAGTGAGGACTATAACACCGGGGAGCTGTTTTTT. It is translated as CASSEDYNTGELFF.

The chain carries TRBV5-4 and TRBJ1-1; maybe TRBD1 (5 bases). The V end lost 4 bases, the J end lost 1 base, and 11 bases lay between the germline ends. This CDR3 comprises 14 residues. Germline assignment: CDR1 SGHNT and CDR2 YYREEE (reference sequence). CDR3 DNA sequence: TGTGCCAGCAGCCTCCAGGGTGGGAACACTGAAGCTTTCTTT. Translation: CASSLQGGNTEAFF.

The CDR3 region is CASSWTGSSYNEQFF. The CDR3, as DNA: TGCGCCAGCAGCTGGACAGGTAGCTCCTACAATGAGCAGTTCTTC. This chain links TRBV5-1 with TRBJ2-1, with 7 bases that match TRBD1. Trimming at V came to 3 bases and at J to 0 bases, leaving 3 bases not matched to a gene. The CDR3 length is 15 residues. Looked up from germline, CDR1 is SGHRS and CDR2 is YFSETQ.

The V gene is TRBV28, the J gene TRBJ2-7; 7 bases are a match to TRBD2. The germline V gene has CDR1 MDHEN and CDR2 SYDVKM. CDR3 length: 14 residues. V was clipped by 2 bases and J by 6 bases; unmatched bases: 7. The CDR3 sequence: CASSLAPSGGEQYF. The CDR3, as DNA: TGTGCCAGCAGTTTAGCCCCTTCGGGGGGCGAGCAGTACTTC. Full variable domain (remainder filled in from reference TRBV28 and TRBJ2-7): DVKVTQSSRYLVKRTGEKVFLECVQDMDHENMFWYRQDPGLGLRLIYFSYDVKMKEKGDIPEGYSVSREKKERFSLILESASTNQTSMYLCASSLAPSGGEQYFGPGTRLTVT.

J is TRBJ2-7 and V is TRBV7-2; D is possibly TRBD2 (5 bases). The CDR3 has 18 residues. V was pared by 0 bases and J by 1 base, with 19 bases between. Germline CDR1 SGHTA, CDR2 FQGNSA. The CDR3 bases are TGTGCCAGCAGCTTAGCGCCCGGCAGCAGTCTAGCTTCCTACGAGCAGTACTTC. Protein sequence: CASSLAPGSSLASYEQYF.

The chain recombines TRBV6-4 with TRBJ2-3, with TRBD2 matching 7 bases. The germline gives CDR1 MRHNA, CDR2 SNTAGT. J gave up 6 bases and V 2 bases, and 11 bases lay outside the gene matches. This CDR3 has 16 residues. CDR3 in amino acids: CASSDRASGRSDTQYF. CDR3 nucleotides: TGTGCCAGCAGTGACAGGGCTAGCGGTCGTTCGGATACGCAGTATTTT.

The chain recombines TRBV28 with TRBJ2-7; TRBD1 might be the D (5 bases). V lost 7 bases, J lost 0 bases, and 10 bases lay in between. The length of the CDR3 is 13 residues. Looked up from germline, CDR1 is MDHEN and CDR2 is SYDVKM. The CDR3 DNA reads as TGTGCCAGCATTAGGGGCAGCTCCTACGAGCAGTACTTC. Translation: CASIRGSSYEQYF.

The gene calls are TRBV18 and TRBJ1-1, with D hard to call. The CDR3 runs to 13 residues. Germline V CDR1 and CDR2: KGHSH, LQKENI. V lost 5 bases and J lost 1, with 8 bases in between. As DNA, the CDR3 is TGTGCCAGCTCAGAGGGTGAGAACACTGAAGCTTTCTTT. Amino acids: CASSEGENTEAFF.

A word on this clone: At the DNA level, this CDR3 is encoded by other sequences in the same sample as well. This chain connects TRBV27 to TRBJ1-1; D gene uncertain. Germline CDR1 reads MNHEY; CDR2 reads SMNVEV (reference sequence). This CDR3 spans 14 amino acids. V gave up 2 bases and J gave up 1 base, with 8 bases separating them. CDR3 sequence reads: CASSLSYPNTEAFF. The CDR3 DNA reads TGTGCCAGCAGTTTAAGCTATCCGAACACTGAAGCTTTCTTT.

This chain joins TRBV6-5 and TRBJ1-1; 10 bases are a match to TRBD1. With V trimmed by 7 bases and J by 3 bases, 8 bases remained unmatched. The CDR3 runs to 15 residues. CDR1 and CDR2 (germline): MNHEY, SVGAGI. The CDR3 DNA follows: TGTGCCAGCAACTTACGAGGGACAGGGGACACTGAAGCTTTCTTT. It encodes CASNLRGTGDTEAFF.

This clone was seen a few times. The V gene is TRBV6-5, the J gene TRBJ2-6, with D possibly being TRBD1 (6 bases). Trimming stripped 4 bases from V and 1 base from J, with 11 bases between. Germline V gene sequence: CDR1 MNHEY, CDR2 SVGAGI. This CDR3 region has 16 residues. DNA of the CDR3: TGTGCCAGCAGTTCGTACACAGGGTCTGGGGCCAACGTCCTGACTTTC. Its protein product is CASSSYTGSGANVLTF.

Here the CDR3 reads CASGLVLSSETNTQYF. DNA for the CDR3: TGTGCTAGTGGTTTGGTACTGTCTAGCGAGACTAATACGCAGTATTTT. V and J are TRBV12-5 and TRBJ2-3; perhaps TRBD2 as D (6 bases). Trimming stripped 0 bases from V and 7 bases from J, with 17 bases between. Germline CDR1 and CDR2: LGHNT and FRNRAP. The CDR3 contains 16 residues.

The chain uses TRBV14 and TRBJ1-1; possible D gene TRBD1, 5 bases. V lost 1 base to trimming and J lost 1 base, with 19 bases between them. The CDR3 is 18 residues long. The germline gives CDR1 SGHDN, CDR2 FVKESK. The chain's CDR3 is CASSQGVRARVQNTEAFF. CDR3 nucleotide sequence: TGTGCCAGCAGCCAAGGGGTCAGGGCCAGGGTGCAGAACACTGAAGCTTTCTTT.

The genes are TRBV6-5 and TRBJ1-2; D is unresolved. There are 15 residues in the CDR3. The germline CDR1 and CDR2 sequences are MNHEY and SVGAGI. V dropped 0 bases and J dropped 4 bases, with 12 bases sitting between them. This CDR3 is CASSYSPGIIYGYTF. The CDR3 DNA follows: TGTGCCAGCAGTTACTCGCCGGGGATAATCTATGGCTACACCTTC.

The chain is built from TRBV12-1 and TRBJ1-5; the table names TRBD1, a call not compared with the DNA. TRBV12-1 counts as a pseudogene. CDR3 length: 17 residues. CDR3 sequence: CASSFDSTTYSNQPQHF. The CDR3 nucleotides are TGTGCCAGCAGCTTTGACAGCACAACCTATAGCAATCAGCCCCAGCATTTT.